The clone carrying this TCR beta chain was found many times. The read gets to within 3 residues of the CDR3 end, and the germline J gene fills in the rest. The V gene lost 2 bases and the J gene lost 5 bases, with 10 bases spanning the gap. This CDR3 has 14 residues. CDR1 is SEHNR, CDR2 FQNEAQ, per germline (reference sequence). This sample was included in a study of T cell clonality in common variable immunodeficiency. Control and CVID samples contributed equal amounts of genomic DNA. Profiling relied on immunoSEQ multiplex PCR, and the TCRdb table lists in-frame clones only, not all of them. The record shows some 38,000 clones for this sample, with no singletons present.

The chain uses TRBV7-9 and TRBJ1-5, with D possibly TRBD1 on 6 matching bases. The TCR comes from a person aged 18 to 70 in good health. Specimen: peripheral blood mononuclear cells. The CDR3 spells CASSLLGQHQPQHF. Incomplete CDR3 DNA: TGTGCCAGCAGCTTATTGGGACAACATCAGCCC.